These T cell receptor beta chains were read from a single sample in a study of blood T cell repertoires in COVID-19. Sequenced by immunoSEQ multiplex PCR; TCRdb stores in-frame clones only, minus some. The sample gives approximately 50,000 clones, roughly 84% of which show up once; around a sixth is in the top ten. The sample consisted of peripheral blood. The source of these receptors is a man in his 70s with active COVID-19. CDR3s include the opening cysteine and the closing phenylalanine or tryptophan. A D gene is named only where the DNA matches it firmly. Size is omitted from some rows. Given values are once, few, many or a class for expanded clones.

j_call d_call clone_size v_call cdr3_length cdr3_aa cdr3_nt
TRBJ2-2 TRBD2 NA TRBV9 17 CASSVGGPAGGAGELFF TGTGCCAGCAGCGTAGGTGGTCCGGCGGGAGGGGCCGGGGAGCTGTTTTTT
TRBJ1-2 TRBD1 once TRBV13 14 CASSLGTGNYGYTF TGTGCCAGCAGCTTAGGGACAGGGAACTATGGCTACACCTTC
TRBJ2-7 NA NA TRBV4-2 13 CASSQGSSYEQYF TGTGCCAGCAGCCAGGGGAGCTCCTACGAGCAGTACTTC
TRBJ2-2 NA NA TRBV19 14 CASSPRGAAGELFF TGTGCCAGTAGTCCTCGGGGTGCGGCCGGGGAGCTGTTTTTT
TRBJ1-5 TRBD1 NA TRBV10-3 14 CAISGQGIDQPQHF TGTGCCATCAGCGGACAGGGTATCGATCAGCCCCAGCATTTT
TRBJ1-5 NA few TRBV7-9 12 CASSSLNQPQHF TGTGCCAGCAGCTCCTTGAATCAGCCCCAGCATTTT
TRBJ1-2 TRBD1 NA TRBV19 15 CASSVGQGLTYGYTF TGTGCCAGTAGTGTCGGACAGGGTTTGACCTATGGCTACACCTTC
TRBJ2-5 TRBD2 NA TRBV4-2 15 CASSRSGRTQETQYF TGTGCCAGCAGCCGTAGCGGGAGGACCCAAGAGACCCAGTACTTC
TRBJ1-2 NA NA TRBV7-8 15 CASLPGGAINYGYTF TGTGCCAGCCTCCCGGGGGGGGCGATTAACTATGGCTACACCTTC
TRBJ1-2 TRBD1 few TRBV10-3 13 CAINGGQGVYYTF TGTGCCATCAATGGAGGACAGGGGGTTTACTACACCTTC
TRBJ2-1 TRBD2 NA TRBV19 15 CASSLAGSSYNEQFF TGTGCCAGTAGTCTAGCGGGGTCCTCCTACAATGAGCAGTTCTTC
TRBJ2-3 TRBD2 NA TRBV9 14 CASSGTSLTDTQYF TGTGCCAGCAGCGGGACTAGTCTAACAGATACGCAGTATTTT
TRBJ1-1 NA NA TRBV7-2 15 CASSLIGGAGTEAFF TGTGCCAGCAGCTTAATTGGGGGGGCTGGCACTGAAGCTTTCTTT
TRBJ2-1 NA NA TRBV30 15 CAWRGGAFSYNEQFF TGTGCCTGGAGGGGTGGAGCCTTTTCCTACAATGAGCAGTTCTTC
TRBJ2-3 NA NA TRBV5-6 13 CASSLVRLDTQYF TGTGCCAGCAGCTTGGTTAGATTAGATACGCAGTATTTT
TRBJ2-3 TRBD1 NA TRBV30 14 CAWNLPGQGDTQYF TGTGCCTGGAATCTCCCGGGACAGGGTGATACGCAGTATTTT